This T cell receptor (beta chain) is drawn from a study of blood T cells in healthy people across ages. Primed by a sample-barcoded 5' primer and a J-beta primer mix, a second PCR proceeded for about 7 to 12 cycles. Each TCR beta cDNA got a 12-nucleotide random molecular identifier. TCRdb reanalysed the 5' RACE reads using MiXCR and keeps one entry per CDR3 protein. The data show over 950,000 distinct CDR3 sequences, roughly half seen once. Per individual sample, total RNA of at least 6 micrograms was extracted. The table lists this clonotype with a few counts. Its target is unknown. Notes on the study in general: Naive CD4+ cells and diversity were both higher in long-lived donors than in aged donors. It was held that diversity estimates obtained from one million T cells represented underestimates.

This CDR3 spans 14 amino acids. Trimming pared 0 bases from V and 0 bases from J, leaving 3 bases between. The germline CDR1 and CDR2 sequences are LGHDT and YNNKEL (reference sequence). V and J are TRBV3-1 and TRBJ2-4; D not certain. This sequence was found in a woman aged 55-69 years in good health. The specimen was blood. CDR3 nucleotide sequence: TGTGCCAGCAGCCAAGAACTAGCCAAAAACATTCAGTACTTC. Protein sequence: CASSQELAKNIQYF.